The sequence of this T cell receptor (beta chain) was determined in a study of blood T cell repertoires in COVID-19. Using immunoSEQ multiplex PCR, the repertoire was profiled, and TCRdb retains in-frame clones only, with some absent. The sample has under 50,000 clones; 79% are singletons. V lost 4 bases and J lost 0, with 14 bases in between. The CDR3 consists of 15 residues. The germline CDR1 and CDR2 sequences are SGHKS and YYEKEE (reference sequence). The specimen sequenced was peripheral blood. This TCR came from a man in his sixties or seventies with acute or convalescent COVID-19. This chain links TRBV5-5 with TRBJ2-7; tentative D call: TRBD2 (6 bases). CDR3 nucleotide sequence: TGTGCCAGCAGCCCCGCGGGATTGCGCTCCTACGAGCAGTACTTC. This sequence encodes CASSPAGLRSYEQYF.